Here is one TCR beta chain with its context. What it recognizes is unknown. This beta chain is an off-target read within a library intended for alpha chains, so its frequency means little. Germline V gene sequence: CDR1 SGHTA, CDR2 FQGNSA. This CDR3 has 14 amino acids. Deletions cut 2 bases from V and 10 bases from J, with 17 bases between. These data come from a study of spatial heterogeneity in lung cancer. A unique molecular identifier was attached to every TCR cDNA molecule. TCRdb passed the 5' RACE reads through MiXCR, listing each CDR3 protein once. This sample has thousands of distinct CDR3 sequences; around 7.7% occur once, and the top ten carry around 27%. Time point in this sample: sample taken at primary tumor resection. The approximately 72 donors had untreated early-stage non-small cell lung cancer. Whole RNA came from tumor, nontumor lung or frozen PBMC and was sequenced without being sorted.

General observations from the study: Of the expanded TCRs, ubiquitous and regional counts tracked the counts of ubiquitous and regional nonsynonymous mutations, respectively. Tumoral mutation counts were tracked by counts of expanded intratumoral alpha and beta TCRs.

The starting material was lung tumor tissue, obtained at surgery. The chain recombines TRBV7-2 with TRBJ2-5; no reliable D call. This sequence was found in a female donor with early-stage non-small cell lung cancer. This chain's CDR3 is CASSLSGSARVQYF. The CDR3 coding sequence is TGTGCCAGCAGCTTAAGTGGCAGCGCCCGGGTCCAGTACTTC.